The rows below give T cell receptor beta chains drawn from one sample of a study of shared clonotypes between healthy human individuals. Assay used: immunoSEQ multiplex PCR; TCRdb lists only in-frame clones, some missing. Counted here are roughly 2,300,000 clones, approximately 90% occurring once; the ten biggest clones make up 0.3% to 0.4%. Material: naive CD4+ T cells from PBMCs. The receptors were gathered from a man aged 18 to 30 in good health. Some clones in this sample may be carry-over from other donors' samples. Each CDR3 is given with its conserved first and last residue. A D gene is named only where the DNA matches it firmly. Rows give clone size only sometimes, using once, few, many, or a class for an expanded clone.

D,size,V,J,DNA,CDR3
NA,NA,TRBV19,TRBJ2-2,TGTGCCAGTAGTACAATTGAGTACACCGGGGAGCTGTTTTTT,CASSTIEYTGELFF
NA,NA,TRBV5-3,TRBJ2-7,TGTGCCAGAAGCTTGCGGTCCTACGAGCAGTACTTC,CARSLRSYEQYF
NA,few,TRBV10-3,TRBJ1-1,TGTGCCATCAGTGAGGTGGCCAGGAACACTGAAGCTTTCTTT,CAISEVARNTEAFF
NA,NA,TRBV30,TRBJ1-3,TGTGCCCTCAGCATCTCTGGAAACACCATATATTTT,CALSISGNTIYF
TRBD1,NA,TRBV28,TRBJ1-5,TGTGCCAGCGCAGCACCAGGGGGCGCGCAGCCCCAGCATTTT,CASAAPGGAQPQHF
TRBD2,NA,TRBV11-3,TRBJ2-7,TGTGCCAGCACTTTCGGACTAGCGGGGTCTATCTCCTACGAGCAGTACTTC,CASTFGLAGSISYEQYF
NA,NA,TRBV5-1,TRBJ2-7,TGCGCCAGCAGACCCGAGGGCGGATTCTACGAGCAGTACTTC,CASRPEGGFYEQYF
NA,NA,TRBV6-6,TRBJ2-2,TGTGCCAGCAACAACCTCGCGGGCGGGGAGCTGTTTTTT,CASNNLAGGELFF
NA,once,TRBV28,TRBJ2-7,TGTGCCAGCAGTCGGGGGGGGCAGGGGGCCCACTACGAGCAGTACTTC,CASSRGGQGAHYEQYF
NA,NA,TRBV6-5,TRBJ1-3,TGTGCCAGCAGTTACGGCAGGGGTGCCGGAAACACCATATATTTT,CASSYGRGAGNTIYF
TRBD1,NA,TRBV4-1,TRBJ2-5,TGCGCCAGCAGCCAAGTGGGGACAGCTAAAGAGACCCAGTACTTC,CASSQVGTAKETQYF
NA,once,TRBV28,TRBJ2-7,TGTGCCAGCACAGTCAGGAAGACCTACGAGCAGTACTTC,CASTVRKTYEQYF
NA,NA,TRBV11-2,TRBJ2-6,TGTGCCAGCAGCCGGAGGGCAGGGAACTCTGGGGCCAACGTCCTGACTTTC,CASSRRAGNSGANVLTF
NA,once,TRBV5-1,TRBJ1-5,TGCGCCAGCAGCTTGTTCGGGGCCTCCAATCAGCCCCAGCATTTT,CASSLFGASNQPQHF
NA,NA,TRBV16,TRBJ1-2,TGTGCCAGCAGCCGACCACCCTCCGGCTACACCTTC,CASSRPPSGYTF
NA,NA,TRBV4-3,TRBJ2-1,TGCGCCAGCAGCCAATCAGGGAGAGGCTACAATGAGCAGTTCTTC,CASSQSGRGYNEQFF
TRBD2,NA,TRBV5-1,TRBJ2-7,TGCGCCAGCAGCTCCCGGACTAGCGGGGCGACCTACTACGAGCAGTACTTC,CASSSRTSGATYYEQYF
NA,NA,TRBV27,TRBJ2-1,TGTGCCAGCAGGGGGGGGGCTAGCGGATACAATGAGCAGTTCTTC,CASRGGASGYNEQFF
NA,NA,TRBV4-1,TRBJ1-2,TGCGCCAGCAGCCAAGTGACCGTCGGTGGCTACACCTTC,CASSQVTVGGYTF
TRBD1,few,TRBV29-1,TRBJ1-1,TGCAGCGTTGAACTAGGGGACAGGGGCTCTCGAGCTTTCTTT,CSVELGDRGSRAFF
NA,NA,TRBV28,TRBJ2-3,TGTGCCAGCAGTGACCCTAGCGCCCTTGGTGGCCATACGCAGTATTTT,CASSDPSALGGHTQYF
NA,NA,TRBV30,TRBJ1-6,TGTGCCTGGAGTTTAGGTCGTCCGGATAATTCACCCCTCCACTTT,CAWSLGRPDNSPLHF
TRBD2,NA,TRBV5-4,TRBJ2-1,TGTGCCAGCAGCTTGCCACCCGGGACTAGCGGGAGACCCTACAATGAGCAGTTCTTC,CASSLPPGTSGRPYNEQFF
TRBD1,NA,TRBV5-1,TRBJ1-2,TGCGCCAGCAGCTCTCTTTCCTCTGGGACAGGGGGGTATGGCTACACCTTC,CASSSLSSGTGGYGYTF